This T cell receptor (beta chain) was captured in a study of blood T cell repertoires in COVID-19. The wider study: COVID-19 samples collected from the United States, Italy and Spain covered acute and convalescent phases.

The CDR3 totals 16 residues. The germline V gene has CDR1 MNHEY and CDR2 SVGAGI. V was pared by 0 bases and J by 0 bases, with 12 bases between. Study processing details: How many nucleated cells were present was estimated from reference gene primer amplification. Clones were sequenced by immunoSEQ multiplex PCR, and TCRdb holds only the in-frame ones, with some missing. V, J and clone size are taken as reported in that table, and D and trimming were inferred from the DNA itself. The top ten clones hold about 6.5% of a sample with some 240,000 clones, around 90% of them seen once. This sequence was found in a man aged 60 to 69 who had recovered from COVID-19. This rearrangement joins TRBV6-5 to TRBJ2-7; weak D call: TRBD2 (6 bases). The sample taken for sequencing was peripheral blood. CDR3 DNA sequence: TGTGCCAGCAGTTACTCGAGGGTGGGGGGCTCCTACGAGCAGTACTTC. The encoded protein is CASSYSRVGGSYEQYF.